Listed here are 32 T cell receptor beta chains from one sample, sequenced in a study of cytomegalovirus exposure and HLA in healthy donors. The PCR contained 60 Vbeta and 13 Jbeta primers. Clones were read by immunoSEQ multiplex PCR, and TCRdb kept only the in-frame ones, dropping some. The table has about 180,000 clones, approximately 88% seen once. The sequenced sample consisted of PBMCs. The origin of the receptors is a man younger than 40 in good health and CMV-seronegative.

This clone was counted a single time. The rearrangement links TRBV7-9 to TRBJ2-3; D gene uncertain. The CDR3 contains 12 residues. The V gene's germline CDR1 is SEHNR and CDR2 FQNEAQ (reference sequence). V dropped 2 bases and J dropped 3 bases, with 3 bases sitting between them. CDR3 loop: CASSLITDTQYF. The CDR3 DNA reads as TGTGCCAGCAGCTTAATAACAGATACGCAGTATTTT.

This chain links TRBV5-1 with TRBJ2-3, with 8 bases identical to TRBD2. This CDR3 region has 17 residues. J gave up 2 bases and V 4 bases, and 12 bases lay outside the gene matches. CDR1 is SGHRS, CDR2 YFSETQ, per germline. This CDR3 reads CASSPGLADTFTDTQYF. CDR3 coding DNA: TGCGCCAGCAGCCCTGGACTAGCCGATACATTCACAGATACGCAGTATTTT.

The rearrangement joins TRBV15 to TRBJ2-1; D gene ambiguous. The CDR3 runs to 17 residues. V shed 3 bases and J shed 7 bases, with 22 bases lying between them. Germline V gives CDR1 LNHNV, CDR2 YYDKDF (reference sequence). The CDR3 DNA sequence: TGTGCCACCAGCAGGACTCTCAAGCCCGCGAGCGATAATGAGCAGTTCTTC. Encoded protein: CATSRTLKPASDNEQFF.

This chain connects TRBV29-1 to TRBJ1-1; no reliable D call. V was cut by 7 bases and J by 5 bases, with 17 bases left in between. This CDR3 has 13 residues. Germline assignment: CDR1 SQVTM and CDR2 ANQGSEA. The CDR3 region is CSGVPGMETEAFF. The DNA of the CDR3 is TGCAGCGGGGTGCCGGGGATGGAGACTGAAGCTTTCTTT.

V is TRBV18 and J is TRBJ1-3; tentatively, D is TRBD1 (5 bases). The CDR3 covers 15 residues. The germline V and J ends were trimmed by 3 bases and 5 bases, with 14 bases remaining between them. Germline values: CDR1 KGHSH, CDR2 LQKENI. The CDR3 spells CASSPIDGTRNTIYF. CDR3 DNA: TGTGCCAGCTCACCGATCGACGGGACTCGAAACACCATATATTTT.

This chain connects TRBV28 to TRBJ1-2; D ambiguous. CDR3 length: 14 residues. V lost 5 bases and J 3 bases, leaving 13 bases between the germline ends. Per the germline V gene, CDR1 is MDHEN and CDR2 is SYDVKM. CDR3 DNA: TGTGCCAGCAGTCCCCGGGGAGGGTACTATGGCTACACCTTC. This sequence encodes CASSPRGGYYGYTF.

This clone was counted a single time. The CDR3 is CASSPTGQPGNTIYF. Written as DNA, the CDR3 is TGCGCCAGCAGCCCTACAGGGCAACCTGGAAACACCATATATTTT. V gene TRBV5-1 combines with J gene TRBJ1-3, with D perhaps TRBD1 (6 bases). The length of the CDR3 is 15 residues. Trimming took 4 bases from V and 2 from J, leaving 13 bases between them. Germline values: CDR1 SGHRS, CDR2 YFSETQ.

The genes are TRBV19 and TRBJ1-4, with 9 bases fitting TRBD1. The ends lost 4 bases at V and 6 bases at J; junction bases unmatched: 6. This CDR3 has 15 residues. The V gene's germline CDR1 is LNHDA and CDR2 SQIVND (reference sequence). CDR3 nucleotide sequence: TGTGCCAGTAGTACAAAGGGGACAGGGCATGAAAAACTGTTTTTT. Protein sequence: CASSTKGTGHEKLFF.

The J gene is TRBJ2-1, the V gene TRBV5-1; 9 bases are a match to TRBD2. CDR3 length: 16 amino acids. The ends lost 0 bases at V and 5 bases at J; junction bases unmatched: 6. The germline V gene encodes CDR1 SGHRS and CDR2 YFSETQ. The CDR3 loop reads CASSLVVAGANNEQFF. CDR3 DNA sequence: TGCGCCAGCAGCTTGGTTGTAGCGGGAGCCAACAATGAGCAGTTCTTC.

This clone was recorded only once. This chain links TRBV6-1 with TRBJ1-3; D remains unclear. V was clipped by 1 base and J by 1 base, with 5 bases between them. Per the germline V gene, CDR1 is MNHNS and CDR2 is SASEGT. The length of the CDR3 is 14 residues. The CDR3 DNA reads TGTGCCAGCAGTGAAGACGGGTCTGGAAACACCATATATTTT. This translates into CASSEDGSGNTIYF.

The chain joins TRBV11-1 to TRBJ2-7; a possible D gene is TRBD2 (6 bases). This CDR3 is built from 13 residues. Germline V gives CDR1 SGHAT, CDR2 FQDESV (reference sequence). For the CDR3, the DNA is TGTTCAACAACAGCGGGTTATCTTGGCGAGCAGTACTTC. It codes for CSTTAGYLGEQYF.

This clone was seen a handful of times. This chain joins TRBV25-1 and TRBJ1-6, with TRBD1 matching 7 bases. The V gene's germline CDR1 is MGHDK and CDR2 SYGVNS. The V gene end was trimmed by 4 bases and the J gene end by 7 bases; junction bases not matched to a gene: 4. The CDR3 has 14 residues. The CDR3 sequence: CASSGDSQNSPLHF. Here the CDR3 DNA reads TGTGCCAGCAGTGGGGACAGCCAAAATTCACCCCTCCACTTT.

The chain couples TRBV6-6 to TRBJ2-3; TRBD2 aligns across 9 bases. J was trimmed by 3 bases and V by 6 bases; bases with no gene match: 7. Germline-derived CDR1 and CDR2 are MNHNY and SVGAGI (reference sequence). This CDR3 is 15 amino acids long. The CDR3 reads CASRISGSGTDTQYF. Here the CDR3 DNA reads TGTGCCAGCAGGATTAGCGGGAGTGGGACAGATACGCAGTATTTT.

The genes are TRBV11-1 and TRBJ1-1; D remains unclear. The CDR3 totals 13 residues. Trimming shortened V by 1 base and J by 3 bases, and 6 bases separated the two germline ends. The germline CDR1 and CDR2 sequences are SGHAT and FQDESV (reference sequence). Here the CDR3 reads CASSLGRDTEAFF. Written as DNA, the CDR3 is TGTGCCAGCAGCTTAGGTCGGGACACTGAAGCTTTCTTT. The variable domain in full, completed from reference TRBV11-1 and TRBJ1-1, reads EAEVAQSPRYKITEKSQAVAFWCDPISGHATLYWYRQILGQGPELLVQFQDESVVDDSQLPKDRFSAERLKGVDSTLKIQPAELGDSAMYLCASSLGRDTEAFFGQGTRLTVV.

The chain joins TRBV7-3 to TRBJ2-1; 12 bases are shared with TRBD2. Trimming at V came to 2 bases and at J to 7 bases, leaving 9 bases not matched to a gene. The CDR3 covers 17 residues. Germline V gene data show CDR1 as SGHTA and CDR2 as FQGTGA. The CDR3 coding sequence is TGTGCCAGCAGCTTACTTCCGGGACTAGCGGGTGGGAATGAGCAGTTCTTC. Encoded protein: CASSLLPGLAGGNEQFF.

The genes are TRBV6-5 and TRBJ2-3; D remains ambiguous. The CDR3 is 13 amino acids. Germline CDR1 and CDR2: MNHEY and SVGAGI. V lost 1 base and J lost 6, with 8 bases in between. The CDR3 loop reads CASSYFSGDTQYF. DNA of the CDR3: TGTGCCAGCAGTTACTTCTCCGGGGATACGCAGTATTTT.

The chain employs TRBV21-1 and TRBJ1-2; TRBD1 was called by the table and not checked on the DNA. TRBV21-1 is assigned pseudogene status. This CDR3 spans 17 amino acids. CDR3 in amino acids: CASSPRSGQGRNYGYTF. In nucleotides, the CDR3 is TGTGCCAGCAGCCCCCGCAGCGGACAGGGGCGTAACTATGGCTACACCTTC.

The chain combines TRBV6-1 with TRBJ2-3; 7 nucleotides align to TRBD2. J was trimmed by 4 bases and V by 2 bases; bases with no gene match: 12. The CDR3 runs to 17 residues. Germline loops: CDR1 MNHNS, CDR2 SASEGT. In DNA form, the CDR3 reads TGTGCCAGCAGTGAATTGCGGTCGGGGCTAGCGGCAGATACGCAGTATTTT. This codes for CASSELRSGLAADTQYF.

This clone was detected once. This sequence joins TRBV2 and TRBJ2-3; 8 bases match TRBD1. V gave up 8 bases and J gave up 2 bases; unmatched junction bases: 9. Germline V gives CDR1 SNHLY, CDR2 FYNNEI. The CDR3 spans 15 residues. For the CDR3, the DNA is TGTGCCAGCCCCCTCGGGGACAGGTTCACAGATACGCAGTATTTT. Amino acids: CASPLGDRFTDTQYF.

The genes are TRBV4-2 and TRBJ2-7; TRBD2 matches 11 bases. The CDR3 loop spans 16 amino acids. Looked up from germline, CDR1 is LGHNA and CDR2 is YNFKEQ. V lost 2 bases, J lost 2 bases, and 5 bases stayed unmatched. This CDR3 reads CASSQSGLAVTYEQYF. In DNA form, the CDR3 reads TGTGCCAGCAGCCAATCGGGACTAGCGGTAACCTACGAGCAGTACTTC.

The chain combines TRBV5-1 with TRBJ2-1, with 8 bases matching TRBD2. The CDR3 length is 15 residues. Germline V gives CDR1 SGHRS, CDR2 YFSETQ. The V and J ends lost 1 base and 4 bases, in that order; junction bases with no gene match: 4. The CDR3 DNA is TGCGCCAGCAGCTTGACTAGCGGAATGTACAATGAGCAGTTCTTC. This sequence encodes CASSLTSGMYNEQFF. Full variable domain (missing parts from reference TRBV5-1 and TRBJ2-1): KAGVTQTPRYLIKTRGQQVTLSCSPISGHRSVSWYQQTPGQGLQFLFEYFSETQRNKGNFPGRFSGRQFSNSRSEMNVSTLELGDSALYLCASSLTSGMYNEQFFGPGTRLTVL.

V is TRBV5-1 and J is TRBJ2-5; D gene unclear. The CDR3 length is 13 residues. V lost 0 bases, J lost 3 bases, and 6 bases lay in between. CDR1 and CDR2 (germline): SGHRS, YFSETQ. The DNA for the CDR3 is TGCGCCAGCAGCTTGGGAGATAAAGAGACCCAGTACTTC. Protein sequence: CASSLGDKETQYF. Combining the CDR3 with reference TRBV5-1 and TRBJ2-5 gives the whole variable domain KAGVTQTPRYLIKTRGQQVTLSCSPISGHRSVSWYQQTPGQGLQFLFEYFSETQRNKGNFPGRFSGRQFSNSRSEMNVSTLELGDSALYLCASSLGDKETQYFGPGTRLLVL.

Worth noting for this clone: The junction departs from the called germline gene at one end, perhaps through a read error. CDR3 sequence: CASRPTLNNYDEQFF. For the CDR3, the DNA is TGTGCTAGCAGACCGACATTAAATAATTACGATGAGCAGTTCTTC. The chain joins TRBV7-7 to TRBJ2-1; no firm D call. Germline lookup yields CDR1 SSHAT and CDR2 FNYEAQ (reference sequence). The CDR3 is made up of 15 amino acids.

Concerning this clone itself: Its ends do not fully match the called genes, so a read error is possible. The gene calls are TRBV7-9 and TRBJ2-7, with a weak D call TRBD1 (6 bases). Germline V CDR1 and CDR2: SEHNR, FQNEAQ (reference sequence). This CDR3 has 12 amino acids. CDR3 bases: TGTTCCAGCAGCTTAGGACAGAACGAGCAGTACTTC. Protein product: CSSSLGQNEQYF.

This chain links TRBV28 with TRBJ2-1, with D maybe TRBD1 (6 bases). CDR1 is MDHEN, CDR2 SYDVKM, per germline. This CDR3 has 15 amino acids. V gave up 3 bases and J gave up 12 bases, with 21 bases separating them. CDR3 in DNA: TGTGCCAGCAGTTTTAATGGACTGGTAGCAGGGGTGCAGTTCTTC. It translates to CASSFNGLVAGVQFF.

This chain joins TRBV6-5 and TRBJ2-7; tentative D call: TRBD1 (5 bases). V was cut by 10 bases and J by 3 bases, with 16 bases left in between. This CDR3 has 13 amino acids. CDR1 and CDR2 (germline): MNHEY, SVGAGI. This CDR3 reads CATIGHRNYEQYF. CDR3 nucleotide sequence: TGTGCCACCATCGGGCACAGGAACTACGAGCAGTACTTC.

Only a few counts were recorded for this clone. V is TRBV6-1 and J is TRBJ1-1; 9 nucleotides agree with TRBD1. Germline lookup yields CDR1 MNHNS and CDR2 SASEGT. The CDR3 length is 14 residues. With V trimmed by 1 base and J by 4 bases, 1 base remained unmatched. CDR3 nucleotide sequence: TGTGCCAGCAGTGAAGACAGGGGGCCCACTGAAGCTTTCTTT. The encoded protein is CASSEDRGPTEAFF.

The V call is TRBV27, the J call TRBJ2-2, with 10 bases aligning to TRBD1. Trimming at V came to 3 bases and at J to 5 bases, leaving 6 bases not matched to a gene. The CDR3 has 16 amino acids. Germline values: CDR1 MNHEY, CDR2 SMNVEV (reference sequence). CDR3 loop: CASSLRDRGGTGELFF. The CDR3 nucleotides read TGTGCCAGCAGTTTGCGGGACAGGGGAGGGACCGGGGAGCTGTTTTTT.

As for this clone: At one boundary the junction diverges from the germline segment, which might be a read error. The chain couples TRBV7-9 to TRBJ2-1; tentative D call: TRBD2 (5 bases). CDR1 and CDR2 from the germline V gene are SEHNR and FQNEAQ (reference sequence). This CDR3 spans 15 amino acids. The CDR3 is CSSSADWSSYNEQFF. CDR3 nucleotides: TGTTCCAGCAGCGCGGACTGGAGCTCCTACAATGAGCAGTTCTTC.

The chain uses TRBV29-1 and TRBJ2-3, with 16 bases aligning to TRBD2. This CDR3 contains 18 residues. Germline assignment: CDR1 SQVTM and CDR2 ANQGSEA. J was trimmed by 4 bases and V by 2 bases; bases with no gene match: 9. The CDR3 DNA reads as TGCAGCGTTGAAACCACAGGGACTAGCGGGGGGGACGCAGATACGCAGTATTTT. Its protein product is CSVETTGTSGGDADTQYF.

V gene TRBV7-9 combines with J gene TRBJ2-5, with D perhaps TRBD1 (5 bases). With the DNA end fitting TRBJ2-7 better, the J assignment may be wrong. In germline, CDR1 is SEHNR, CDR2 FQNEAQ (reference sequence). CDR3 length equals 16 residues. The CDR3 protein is CASSFWGLDGSYEQYF. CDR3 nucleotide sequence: TGTGCCAGCAGCTTCTGGGGCTTGGACGGTTCCTACGAGCAGTACTTC.

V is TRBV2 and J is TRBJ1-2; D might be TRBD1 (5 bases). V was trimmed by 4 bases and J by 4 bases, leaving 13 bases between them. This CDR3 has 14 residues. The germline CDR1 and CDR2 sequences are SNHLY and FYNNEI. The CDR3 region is CASSAATASYGYTF. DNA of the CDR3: TGTGCCAGCAGTGCCGCGACAGCGAGCTATGGCTACACCTTC. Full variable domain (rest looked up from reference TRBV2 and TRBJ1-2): EPEVTQTPSHQVTQMGQEVILRCVPISNHLYFYWYRQILGQKVEFLVSFYNNEISEKSEIFDDQFSVERPDGSNFTLKIRSTKLEDSAMYFCASSAATASYGYTFGSGTRLTVV.